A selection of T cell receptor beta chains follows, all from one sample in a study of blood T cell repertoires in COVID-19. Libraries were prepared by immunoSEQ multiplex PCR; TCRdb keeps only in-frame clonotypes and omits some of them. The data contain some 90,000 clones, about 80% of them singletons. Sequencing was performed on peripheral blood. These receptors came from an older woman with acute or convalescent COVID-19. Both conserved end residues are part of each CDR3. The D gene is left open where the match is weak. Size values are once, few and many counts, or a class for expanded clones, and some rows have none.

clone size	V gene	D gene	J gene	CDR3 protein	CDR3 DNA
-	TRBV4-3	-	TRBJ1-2	CASSQEGRNYGYTF	TGCGCCAGCAGCCAAGAGGGCAGGAACTATGGCTACACCTTC
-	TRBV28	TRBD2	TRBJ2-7	CASSFEVLKSGRLEQYF	TGTGCCAGCAGTTTTGAGGTTCTAAAAAGCGGGAGGCTCGAGCAGTACTTC
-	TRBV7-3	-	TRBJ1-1	CASSTGTGHEAFF	TGTGCCAGCAGCACAGGGACGGGACATGAAGCTTTCTTT
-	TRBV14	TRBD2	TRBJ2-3	CASSQVIGRTDTQYF	TGTGCCAGCAGCCAAGTCATCGGGAGGACAGATACGCAGTATTTT
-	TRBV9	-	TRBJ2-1	CASSGGLLGYNEQFF	TGTGCCAGCAGTGGAGGGCTATTGGGGTACAATGAGCAGTTCTTC
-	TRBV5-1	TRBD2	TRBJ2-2	CASSLLTSAGELFF	TGCGCCAGCAGCTTGCTAACTAGCGCCGGGGAGCTGTTTTTT
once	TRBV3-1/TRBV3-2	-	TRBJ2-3	CASSLLDAGTDTQYF	TGTGCCAGCAGCCTACTAGATGCCGGCACAGATACGCAGTATTTT
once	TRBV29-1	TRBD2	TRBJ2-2	CSVQSLAGGPGELFF	TGCAGCGTTCAATCGTTAGCGGGGGGGCCCGGGGAGCTGTTTTTT
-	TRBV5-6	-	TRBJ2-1	CASRGRGYNEQFF	TGTGCCAGCCGCGGAAGGGGGTACAATGAGCAGTTCTTC
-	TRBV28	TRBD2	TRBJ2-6	CASGVGGLPGANVLTF	TGTGCCAGCGGGGTGGGAGGGCTCCCTGGGGCCAACGTCCTGACTTTC
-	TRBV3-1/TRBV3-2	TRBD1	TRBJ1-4	CASSQGTGLGEKLFF	TGTGCCAGCAGCCAAGGGACAGGGTTGGGGGAAAAACTGTTTTTT
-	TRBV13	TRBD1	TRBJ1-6	CASSEQTGGRNSPLHF	TGTGCCAGCAGCGAACAAACAGGGGGCAGGAATTCACCCCTCCACTTT
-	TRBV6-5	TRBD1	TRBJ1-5	CASSSLTTGLNQPQHF	TGTGCCAGCAGTTCATTAACGACAGGGTTGAATCAGCCCCAGCATTTT
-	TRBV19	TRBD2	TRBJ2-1	CASSSTGLAGGGYNEQFF	TGTGCCAGTAGTTCCACGGGACTAGCGGGAGGGGGATACAATGAGCAGTTCTTC
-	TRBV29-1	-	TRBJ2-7	CSAGSSDLWQYF	TGCAGCGCCGGGTCTAGCGACTTATGGCAGTACTTC
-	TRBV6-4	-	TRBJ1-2	CASSQSPSSPWEDYGYTF	TGTGCCAGCAGCCAATCCCCCTCATCACCTTGGGAGGACTATGGCTACACCTTC
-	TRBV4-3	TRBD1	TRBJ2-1	CASSLHRGYEQFF	TGCGCCAGCAGCCTTCACAGGGGCTATGAGCAGTTCTTC
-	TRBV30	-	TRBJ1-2	CAWIPPGLLALGYGYTF	TGTGCCTGGATACCTCCGGGACTTCTTGCCTTGGGCTATGGCTACACCTTC
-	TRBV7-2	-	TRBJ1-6	CASSLDLAGRGNSPLHF	TGTGCCAGCAGCTTAGATTTAGCAGGCCGAGGGAATTCACCCCTCCACTTT
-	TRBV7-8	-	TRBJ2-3	CASSLNAAAADTQYF	TGTGCCAGCAGCTTAAATGCTGCCGCGGCAGATACGCAGTATTTT
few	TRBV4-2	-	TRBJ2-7	CASSPRALRGEQYF	TGTGCCAGCAGCCCCCGGGCTCTAAGGGGAGAGCAGTACTTC
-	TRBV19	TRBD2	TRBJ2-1	CASRTSGRGEQFF	TGTGCCAGTAGGACTAGCGGGAGGGGTGAGCAGTTCTTC
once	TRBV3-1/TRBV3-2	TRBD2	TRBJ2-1	CASSHWASGDYNEQFF	TGTGCCAGCAGCCATTGGGCAAGCGGGGATTACAATGAGCAGTTCTTC
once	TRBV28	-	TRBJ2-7	CASSLFLDTSYEQYF	TGTGCCAGCAGTTTATTTTTGGACACCTCCTACGAGCAGTACTTC